This TCR beta chain stems from a study of blood T cell repertoires in COVID-19. Study-wide background: Donors in the United States, Italy and Spain gave samples during acute or convalescent COVID-19. Sources were T cells, B-cell-depleted T cells, or PBMCs; the material itself was cDNA or gDNA.

Per the original methods: Amplification with reference gene primers provided the estimates of nucleated cell counts. Sequencing used immunoSEQ multiplex PCR; TCRdb keeps in-frame clones, though not all of them. D and trimming were read from the DNA, whereas the V and J calls and clone size are those reported in that table. The sample records over 250,000 clones, about 70% being singletons. The germline CDR1 and CDR2 sequences are SGHTS and YDEGEE. The V and J ends lost 5 bases and 4 bases respectively, with 13 bases between them. This CDR3 comprises 15 residues. This clone has a single count. The source of this sequence is an elderly woman with acute or convalescent COVID-19. The sample comprised peripheral blood. The J gene is TRBJ1-6, the V gene TRBV5-8; D possibly corresponds to TRBD1 (5 bases). CDR3 nucleotides: TGTGCCAGCAGACTAGGGGAGGGTTATAATTCACCCCTCCACTTT. It specifies CASRLGEGYNSPLHF.